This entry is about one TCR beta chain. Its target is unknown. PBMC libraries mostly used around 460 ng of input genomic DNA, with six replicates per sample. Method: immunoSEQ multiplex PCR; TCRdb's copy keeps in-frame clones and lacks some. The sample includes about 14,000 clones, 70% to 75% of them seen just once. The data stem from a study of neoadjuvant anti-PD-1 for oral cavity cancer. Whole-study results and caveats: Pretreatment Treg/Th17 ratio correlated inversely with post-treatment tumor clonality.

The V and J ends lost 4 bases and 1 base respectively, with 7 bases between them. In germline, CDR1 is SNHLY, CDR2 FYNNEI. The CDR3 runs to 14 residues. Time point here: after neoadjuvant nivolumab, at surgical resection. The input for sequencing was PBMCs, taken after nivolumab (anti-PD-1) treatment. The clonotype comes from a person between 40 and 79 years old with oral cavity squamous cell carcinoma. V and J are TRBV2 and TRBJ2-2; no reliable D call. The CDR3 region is CASSGTRNTGELFF. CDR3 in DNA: TGTGCCAGCAGTGGGACCCGGAACACCGGGGAGCTGTTTTTT. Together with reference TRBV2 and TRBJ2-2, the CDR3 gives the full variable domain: EPEVTQTPSHQVTQMGQEVILRCVPISNHLYFYWYRQILGQKVEFLVSFYNNEISEKSEIFDDQFSVERPDGSNFTLKIRSTKLEDSAMYFCASSGTRNTGELFFGEGSRLTVL.